This T cell receptor beta chain is from a study of OX40 agonist ivuxolimab in advanced cancers. In the study overall: Dose-escalation patients' cancers were hepatocellular carcinoma, melanoma, renal cell or head and neck cancer.

Libraries were prepared by immunoSEQ multiplex PCR; TCRdb keeps only in-frame clonotypes and omits some of them. The data contain tens of thousands of clones, 65% to 85% of them singletons. From germline, CDR1 is SGHDT and CDR2 YYEEEE. The CDR3 extends over 15 amino acids. The germline V and J ends were trimmed by 1 base and 1 base, with 10 bases remaining between them. The receptor was derived from an adult with an advanced solid tumor such as melanoma, head and neck, liver or kidney cancer. Sequenced material: CD4+ or CD8+ T cells sorted from blood, taken in a trial of the OX40 agonist ivuxolimab. This chain links TRBV5-6 with TRBJ2-3; D unclear. The DNA of the CDR3 is TGTGCCAGCAGCTTGCCCGACCGCCGCACAGATACGCAGTATTTT. It encodes CASSLPDRRTDTQYF.